Reported below is one T cell receptor (beta chain). Its antigen is not yet known. Base quality data are lacking; no much larger clone is found one base away. This specimen's time point label, per the study, means: baseline before first vaccination. Vaccinee samples came from UK trials COV001 and COV002, including a single-blind randomized controlled phase 2/3 trial of AZD1222 (ChAdOx1 nCoV-19) in healthy adults. For TCRbeta chain sequencing, PBMC samples were collected from trial participants at day 0 and at day 28 after the second dose. The CDR3 regions of human TCRbeta chains were analyzed by immunosequencing. On the study's bioinformatics: Repertoire TCRs were matched against a reference library of SARS-CoV-2-specific TCRs generated with the MIRA antigen-specificity platform. Breadth was defined as the fraction of unique TCRs that were SARS-CoV-2-associated, and depth was defined as the fraction of total T cells that were SARS-CoV-2-associated. Using the MIRA data, every spike-specific TCR was mapped to the spike region that the TCR reacted to and assigned to either a CD4 or a CD8 class. Log10-transformed breadth and depth values were compared by one-way ANOVA with Sidak's multiple comparisons tests. The source is immuneACCESS, and TCRdb retained only in-frame sequences with V and J called. Part of the clones is not carried over; for the studies checked, unresolved V genes explain less than half of this, and the remainder is unexplained. Clone size and the V and J calls come from that table; the DNA yielded D and trimming. This sample holds 95,000 to 110,000 clones; more than 75% were observed only once. The top ten hold about 20% of the sample.

This record comes from a study of T cell responses to AZD1222 COVID-19 vaccine (dated by TCRdb to about 2021). About the investigation overall: Because spike-specific TCR depth and breadth did not differ between the two schedules, AZD1222 recipients who got a second dose at roughly 4 weeks were pooled with those who got a second dose at roughly 12 weeks. A total of approximately 240 trial participants underwent TCR sequencing, of whom around 200 received two doses of AZD1222 and about 26 received two doses of the MenACWY control vaccine. Enrollment into the trials was organized by age into subgroups of 18-55, 56-69 and 70-plus years, and those subgroups contained around 150, 28 and 57 TCR-sequenced participants, respectively.

From its cysteine to its phenylalanine, the CDR3 spans 14 amino acids. CDR3 DNA is the only sequence kept; it has 42 bases, read in frame from the first base. CDR1 and CDR2 (LGHDT, YNNKEL) derive from the germline V gene (reference sequence). Compared with germline, V lacks 4 bases and J lacks 4 bases; bases without a gene match: 6. General study outcomes and caveats: Participants were mostly white British and included more females than males, and it was suggested by the authors that clonal diversity may have been underestimated. CD4 TCRs associated with the vaccine covered the entire spike protein, and the dominant responses were in regions 160-218 and 743-854. After two AZD1222 doses, spike-specific TCR breadth and depth were significantly higher than at day 0 and than in MenACWY recipients. In the small 56-69-year group, the increase in depth fell short of significance, most likely because of low power. Conclusions about previously exposed vaccinees were limited because only six AZD1222 recipients were SARS-CoV-2 seropositive at baseline. Because no samples from the day 14 peak response were available, repertoires could be characterized only after the peak T cell response. Reportedly, close to half of the unique spike-specific TCRs recognized epitopes lying outside the regions that are mutated in the B.1.351 and B.1.1.7 variants.

The TCR originated in an adult in good health. Sequencing was performed on peripheral blood, taken on day 0 of AZD1222 vaccination. The V gene is TRBV3-1 (or the pseudogene TRBV3-2) and the J gene is TRBJ2-5, and TRBD2 aligns with 7 junction nucleotides. CDR3 sequence: CASSRLAGVETQYF. The DNA sequence reads TGTGCCAGCAGCCGACTGGCGGGGGTAGAGACCCAGTACTTC.